Listed below are T cell receptor beta chains from one sample, sequenced in a study of Ad26.COV2.S vaccination and SARS-CoV-2 variants. The protocol was immunoSEQ multiplex PCR, while the TCRdb copy is restricted to in-frame clones and leaves out a portion. The profile shows fewer than 600,000 clones, 89% of them singletons. This specimen was peripheral blood, taken in a trial of Ad26.COV2.S vaccine versus placebo. These receptors originate from a person aged 18 to 65 who received the Ad26.COV2.S COVID-19 vaccine or a placebo. CDR3s include the opening cysteine and the closing phenylalanine or tryptophan. The D gene is left open where the match is weak. The size field is filled for only some rows; it gives once, few, many or a size class.

>TRBV10-3|-|TRBJ1-4|-
CAISRTQNEKLFF
TGTGCCATCAGCAGAACCCAAAATGAAAAACTGTTTTTT
>TRBV13|-|TRBJ2-6|TRBD1
CASSQTGPGANVLTF
TGTGCCAGCAGCCAGACAGGGCCTGGGGCCAACGTCCTGACTTTC
>TRBV14|-|TRBJ2-2|-
CASSQGPPQGLTLAGELFF
TGTGCCAGCAGCCAAGGCCCCCCACAGGGTTTAACTCTCGCCGGGGAGCTGTTTTTT
>TRBV5-1|-|TRBJ1-3|TRBD1
CASSQVGGGVGNTIYF
TGCGCCAGCAGCCAAGTTGGAGGGGGCGTTGGAAACACCATATATTTT
>TRBV24-1|-|TRBJ1-1|TRBD1
CATRRDRGTEAFF
TGTGCCACCCGGCGGGACAGGGGCACTGAAGCTTTCTTT
>TRBV12-3/TRBV12-4|-|TRBJ1-6|-
CASSFGSSPLHF
TGTGCCAGCAGTTTTGGCAGTTCACCCCTCCACTTT
>TRBV19|-|TRBJ2-7|TRBD1
CASSTGQGSYEQYF
TGTGCCAGTAGTACGGGACAGGGATCCTACGAGCAGTACTTC
>TRBV2|few|TRBJ1-6|TRBD1
CASYSRGSGSPLHF
TGTGCCAGCTACTCCAGGGGGTCAGGTTCACCCCTCCACTTT
>TRBV3-1/TRBV3-2|-|TRBJ2-2|-
CASSPRGTNTGELFF
TGTGCCAGCAGCCCCCGGGGAACGAACACCGGGGAGCTGTTTTTT
>TRBV19|-|TRBJ1-5|-
CASRMGLAQPQHF
TGTGCCAGTAGGATGGGGCTTGCTCAGCCCCAGCATTTT
>TRBV7-2|-|TRBJ2-2|-
CASSLQPSPNTGELFF
TGTGCCAGCAGCTTACAACCTAGCCCAAACACCGGGGAGCTGTTTTTT
>TRBV18|-|TRBJ2-1|-
CASSWGDEQFF
TGTGCCAGCTCATGGGGGGATGAGCAGTTCTTC
>TRBV13|-|TRBJ2-7|TRBD2
CASSRWTSGALEQYF
TGTGCCAGCAGCCGATGGACTAGCGGGGCCTTGGAGCAGTACTTC
>TRBV27|-|TRBJ2-3|-
CASSLDTQYF
TGTGCCAGCAGTTTGGATACGCAGTATTTT
>TRBV5-1|-|TRBJ2-5|-
CASSGGRQGETQYF
TGCGCCAGCAGCGGGGGGCGACAAGGCGAGACCCAGTACTTC
>TRBV4-1|once|TRBJ2-7|-
CASSPQAPDYEQYF
TGCGCCAGCAGCCCCCAGGCCCCTGACTATGAGCAGTACTTC
>TRBV28|-|TRBJ2-2|TRBD2
CASTTGGGGYTGELFF
TGTGCCAGCACCACTGGGGGGGGAGGATACACCGGGGAGCTGTTTTTT
>TRBV27|once|TRBJ1-1|-
CASSPPRQEGLNTEAFF
TGTGCCAGCAGCCCACCACGACAGGAAGGGTTGAACACTGAAGCTTTCTTT
>TRBV11-2|-|TRBJ2-2|-
CASSTPVGVSGELFF
TGTGCCAGCAGCACCCCAGTGGGGGTCTCCGGGGAGCTGTTTTTT
>TRBV28|-|TRBJ2-1|-
CASSQYLQGTYSSDYNEQFF
TGTGCCAGCAGTCAATACCTGCAGGGGACCTACTCGTCCGACTACAATGAGCAGTTCTTC
>TRBV30|-|TRBJ2-7|TRBD2
CAWNPGLQYYEQYF
TGTGCCTGGAACCCGGGACTACAATACTACGAGCAGTACTTC
>TRBV30|once|TRBJ2-7|-
CAWSDIGLGYEQYF
TGTGCCTGGAGTGATATCGGGTTAGGCTACGAGCAGTACTTC
>TRBV30|-|TRBJ2-7|-
CAWSVQRGRGQYF
TGTGCCTGGAGTGTACAGAGGGGTCGGGGGCAGTACTTC
>TRBV9|-|TRBJ1-1|TRBD1
CASSVVGTGVNTEAFF
TGTGCCAGCAGCGTAGTGGGTACAGGGGTGAACACTGAAGCTTTCTTT
>TRBV29-1|few|TRBJ1-2|-
CSVEGATPKGYGYTF
TGCAGCGTTGAAGGGGCCACCCCGAAGGGGTATGGCTACACCTTC
>TRBV19|-|TRBJ2-5|TRBD2
CASSPTHKTSGVQETQYF
TGTGCCAGTAGCCCAACACATAAGACTAGCGGGGTACAAGAGACCCAGTACTTC
>TRBV7-3|-|TRBJ1-6|-
CASSLVGGSPLHF
TGTGCCAGCAGCTTGGTGGGCGGTTCACCCCTCCACTTT
>TRBV6-1|-|TRBJ2-1|TRBD2
CASSDGGGASYNEQFF
TGTGCCAGCAGTGACGGCGGGGGGGCTTCTTACAATGAGCAGTTCTTC
>TRBV5-4|-|TRBJ1-2|-
CASSLASTRGYGYTF
TGTGCCAGCAGCTTGGCCTCTACGAGGGGCTATGGCTACACCTTC
>TRBV11-1|-|TRBJ1-2|-
CASSFDRDYGYTF
TGTGCCAGCAGCTTCGACAGAGACTATGGCTACACCTTC
>TRBV5-5|-|TRBJ1-3|-
CASSLGQTSSGNTIYF
TGTGCCAGCAGCTTGGGGCAGACATCCTCTGGAAACACCATATATTTT
>TRBV6-8|-|TRBJ2-1|TRBD2
CASSPISGRPYNEQFF
TGTGCCAGCAGTCCCATCTCCGGGAGGCCCTACAATGAGCAGTTCTTC
>TRBV18|-|TRBJ2-3|-
CASSPGYPDTQYF
TGTGCCAGCTCACCAGGATACCCTGATACGCAGTATTTT
>TRBV19|-|TRBJ1-2|TRBD1
CASSYGTDYGYTF
TGTGCCAGTAGTTATGGGACAGACTATGGCTACACCTTC
>TRBV7-8|-|TRBJ2-7|-
CASSSDRLKNEQYF
TGTGCCAGCAGCTCAGACAGGTTGAAAAACGAGCAGTACTTC
>TRBV3-1/TRBV3-2|-|TRBJ2-7|-
CASSQGGTAAYEQYF
TGTGCCAGCAGCCAAGGGGGTACAGCGGCCTACGAGCAGTACTTC
>TRBV28|-|TRBJ1-6|-
CASRESGFNSPLHF
TGTGCCAGCCGGGAAAGTGGGTTTAATTCACCCCTCCACTTT
>TRBV28|-|TRBJ1-5|-
CASSPPAGDQPQHF
TGTGCCAGCAGTCCCCCAGCAGGGGATCAGCCCCAGCATTTT
>TRBV9|-|TRBJ1-1|TRBD1
CASSVVDRSPAFF
TGTGCCAGCAGCGTAGTGGACAGGTCGCCAGCTTTCTTT
>TRBV28|-|TRBJ2-1|-
CASSRGFLTGDNEQFF
TGTGCCAGCAGCCGGGGGTTTCTAACGGGGGACAATGAGCAGTTCTTC
>TRBV5-1|-|TRBJ1-3|-
CASSLDSPLGPGNTIYF
TGCGCCAGCAGCCTGGACAGCCCCCTGGGGCCGGGAAACACCATATATTTT
>TRBV18|-|TRBJ1-1|-
CASSLRGNEAFF
TGTGCCAGCTCACTACGGGGGAATGAAGCTTTCTTT
>TRBV2|-|TRBJ2-3|TRBD2
CASTGTSGTDTQYF
TGTGCCAGCACCGGGACTAGCGGCACAGATACGCAGTATTTT
>TRBV5-1|-|TRBJ2-7|TRBD2
CASSLSVGVAGGEQYF
TGCGCCAGCAGCTTGTCGGTCGGGGTAGCGGGAGGCGAGCAGTACTTC
>TRBV3-1/TRBV3-2|few|TRBJ1-6|TRBD1
CASSEPGQASPLHF
TGTGCCAGCAGCGAGCCGGGACAGGCATCACCCCTCCACTTT
>TRBV7-9|-|TRBJ1-1|-
CASSGGQREAFF
TGTGCCAGCAGCGGAGGACAACGCGAAGCTTTCTTT
>TRBV7-9|-|TRBJ2-7|TRBD2
CASSYTSGGPPYEQYF
TGTGCCAGCAGCTATACTAGCGGGGGGCCCCCCTACGAGCAGTACTTC
>TRBV15|-|TRBJ1-2|-
CATQSPGGYGYTF
TGTGCCACCCAGTCCCCGGGAGGGTATGGCTACACCTTC
>TRBV11-2|-|TRBJ1-6|-
CASSTQLNSPLHF
TGTGCCAGCAGCACTCAACTGAATTCACCCCTCCACTTT
>TRBV9|-|TRBJ2-1|-
CASSVASFSSYNEQFF
TGTGCCAGCAGCGTGGCAAGCTTTAGCTCCTACAATGAGCAGTTCTTC
>TRBV30|-|TRBJ1-1|-
CAWTTGPNTEAFF
TGTGCCTGGACCACCGGGCCGAACACTGAAGCTTTCTTT
>TRBV5-6|-|TRBJ1-1|-
CASTRGEYTEAFF
TGTGCCAGCACCCGGGGGGAGTACACTGAAGCTTTCTTT
>TRBV28|once|TRBJ1-2|-
CASSSLDTAYGYTF
TGTGCCAGCAGTTCCTTGGACACGGCCTATGGCTACACCTTC
>TRBV28|-|TRBJ2-5|-
CASSLFRAKPETQYF
TGTGCCAGCAGTTTATTCAGGGCCAAACCGGAGACCCAGTACTTC
>TRBV28|-|TRBJ1-2|-
CASSPNYGYTF
TGTGCCAGCAGTCCCAACTATGGCTACACCTTC
>TRBV19|once|TRBJ1-2|-
CASSGGFYGYTF
TGTGCCAGTAGTGGCGGATTTTATGGCTACACCTTC
>TRBV3-1/TRBV3-2|-|TRBJ1-5|-
CASSGGGQPQHF
TGTGCCAGCAGCGGAGGGGGGCAGCCCCAGCATTTT
>TRBV10-2|-|TRBJ2-5|-
CASRRPQETQYF
TGCGCCAGCAGGCGCCCCCAAGAGACCCAGTACTTC
>TRBV6-5|-|TRBJ1-5|-
CASRATQPQHF
TGTGCCAGCAGGGCAACTCAGCCCCAGCATTTT